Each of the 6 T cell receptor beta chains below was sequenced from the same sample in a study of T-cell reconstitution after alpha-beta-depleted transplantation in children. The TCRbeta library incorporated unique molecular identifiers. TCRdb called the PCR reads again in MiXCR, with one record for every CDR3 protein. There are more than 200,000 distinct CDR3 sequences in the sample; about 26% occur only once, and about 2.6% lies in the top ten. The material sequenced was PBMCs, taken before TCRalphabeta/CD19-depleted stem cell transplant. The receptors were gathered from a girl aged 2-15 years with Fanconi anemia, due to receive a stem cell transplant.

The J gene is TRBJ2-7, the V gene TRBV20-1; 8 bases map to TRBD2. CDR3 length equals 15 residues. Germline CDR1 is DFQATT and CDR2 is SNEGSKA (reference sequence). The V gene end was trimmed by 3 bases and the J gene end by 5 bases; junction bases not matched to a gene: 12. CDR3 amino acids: CSASIGRALIDEQYF. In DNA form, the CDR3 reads TGCAGTGCTAGTATCGGGAGGGCCCTTATCGACGAGCAGTACTTC.

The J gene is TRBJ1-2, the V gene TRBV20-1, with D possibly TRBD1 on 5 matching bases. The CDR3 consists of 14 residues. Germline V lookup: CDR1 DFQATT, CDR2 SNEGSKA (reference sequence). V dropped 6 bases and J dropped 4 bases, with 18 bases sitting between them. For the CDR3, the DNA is TGCAGTGCACGAAGCCCCAGACAGCTCTATGGCTACACCTTC. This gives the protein CSARSPRQLYGYTF.

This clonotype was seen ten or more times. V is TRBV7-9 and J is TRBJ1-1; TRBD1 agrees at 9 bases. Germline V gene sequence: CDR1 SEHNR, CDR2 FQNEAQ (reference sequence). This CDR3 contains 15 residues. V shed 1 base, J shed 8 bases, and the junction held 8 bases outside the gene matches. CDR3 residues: CASSLDWGQGAEAFF. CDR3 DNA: TGTGCCAGCAGCTTAGATTGGGGACAGGGAGCAGAAGCTTTCTTT.

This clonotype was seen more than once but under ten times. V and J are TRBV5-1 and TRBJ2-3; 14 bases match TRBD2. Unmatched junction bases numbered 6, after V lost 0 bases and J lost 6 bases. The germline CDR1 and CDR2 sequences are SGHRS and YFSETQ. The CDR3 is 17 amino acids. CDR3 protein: CASSLEGTSGRFDTQYF. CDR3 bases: TGCGCCAGCAGCTTGGAGGGGACTAGCGGGAGATTTGATACGCAGTATTTT.

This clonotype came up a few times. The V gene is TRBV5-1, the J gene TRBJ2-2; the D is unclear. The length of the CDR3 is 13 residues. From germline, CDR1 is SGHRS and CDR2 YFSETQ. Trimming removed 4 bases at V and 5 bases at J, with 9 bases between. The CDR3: CASSRSSTGELFF. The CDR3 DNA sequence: TGCGCCAGCAGCCGCTCTAGTACCGGGGAGCTGTTTTTT.

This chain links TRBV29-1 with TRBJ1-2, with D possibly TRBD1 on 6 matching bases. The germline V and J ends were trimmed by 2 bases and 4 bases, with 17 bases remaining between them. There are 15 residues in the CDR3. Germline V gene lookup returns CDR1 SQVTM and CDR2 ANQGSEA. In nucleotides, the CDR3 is TGCAGCGTTGAAAGCTCGACAGGCGAAGCCTATGGCTACACCTTC. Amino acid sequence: CSVESSTGEAYGYTF.